This T cell receptor beta chain was obtained from a study of graft-versus-host responses after intestinal transplantation. Profiling relied on immunoSEQ multiplex PCR, and the TCRdb table lists in-frame clones only, not all of them. The sample has more than 65,000 clones; approximately 84% are singletons. Comments on this clone: The antigen remains undetermined.

Germline V gene lookup returns CDR1 SGHRS and CDR2 YFSETQ. The CDR3 sequence is 14 residues long. Trimming stripped 4 bases from V and 3 bases from J, with 10 bases between. The chain carries TRBV5-1 and TRBJ2-2; tentative D call: TRBD1 (6 bases). This TCR was sampled from a human donor who was the organ donor for an intestinal transplant. The starting material was unstimulated CD4+ T cells sorted from spleen or lymph node cells, obtained before transplant. This chain's CDR3 is CASSPRGDTGELFF. The CDR3 DNA reads TGCGCCAGCAGCCCCAGGGGCGACACCGGGGAGCTGTTTTTT.